This T cell receptor (beta chain) is drawn from a study of blood T cells in healthy people across ages. Study details: Every two T cells gave about one barcoded beta molecule via template switching.

Per individual sample, total RNA of at least 6 micrograms was extracted. This clonotype was detected only once. A second PCR of about 7 to 11 cycles used a sample-barcoded 5' primer and a J-beta primer mix. A template-switch adaptor containing 12 random nucleotides labeled each cDNA molecule. TCRdb used MiXCR to reprocess the 5' RACE reads, holding one entry per CDR3 protein. The table has around 1,500,000 distinct CDR3 sequences, roughly 30% seen once. Sequencing used blood. This clonotype was sampled from a woman in her 30s in good health.

The chain's CDR3 is CASTTQPSWTGGKRSTEAFF. In DNA form, the CDR3 reads TGTGCCAGCACCACCCAGCCATCCTGGACAGGGGGTAAGAGGAGCACTGAAGCTTTCTTT. The chain has TRBV11-2 and TRBJ1-1; 10 nucleotides line up with TRBD1. V was pared by 7 bases and J by 4 bases, with 24 bases of the junction left unmatched. The germline V gene encodes CDR1 SGHAT and CDR2 FQNNGV. This CDR3 comprises 20 residues.